The 14 T cell receptor beta chains in this list originate from one sample, sequenced in a study of post-analysis software for immune sequencing data. Study-wide results and limits: Controls showed lower frequencies than patients for a few TRBV segments, and TRBV5-6, TRBV5-1 and TRBV20-1 were among these.

Antigen specificity for these receptors is unknown. Prepared libraries of TCR beta cDNA carried unique molecular identifiers. MiXCR, run by TCRdb on the PCR reads, gives a single entry per CDR3 protein. The sample includes hundreds of thousands of distinct CDR3 sequences, less than 35% seen only once; the top ten take roughly 0.57%. The material sequenced was blood. The receptor source for this set is a girl under 18 with multiple sclerosis.

This clonotype was seen ten or more times. The rearrangement joins TRBV6-6 to TRBJ2-7, with a possible D match to TRBD2 (7 bases). Germline-derived CDR1 and CDR2 are MNHNY and SVGAGI (reference sequence). This CDR3 region has 15 residues. The germline V and J ends were trimmed by 2 bases and 3 bases, with 14 bases remaining between them. The CDR3 loop reads CASSYPRGQDYEQYF. CDR3 coding DNA: TGTGCCAGCAGTTACCCGCGGGGGCAGGACTACGAGCAGTACTTC.

The chain has TRBV19 and TRBJ2-7; possibly TRBD1 for D (6 bases). Trimming pared 6 bases from V and 1 base from J, leaving 10 bases between. There are 13 residues in the CDR3. The germline V gene has CDR1 LNHDA and CDR2 SQIVND (reference sequence). CDR3 sequence (DNA): TGTGCCAGTAGGAGGACAGAGTCCTACGAGCAGTACTTC. Protein sequence: CASRRTESYEQYF.

The V gene is TRBV29-1, the J gene TRBJ1-1; TRBD1 might be the D (6 bases). The V end lost 7 bases, the J end lost 3 bases, and 12 bases lay between the germline ends. There are 12 residues in the CDR3. From germline, CDR1 is SQVTM and CDR2 ANQGSEA. CDR3 in DNA: TGCAGCGCCGAGGCAGGGGACACTGAAGCTTTCTTT. It yields the protein CSAEAGDTEAFF.

This clonotype was picked up many times. Written as DNA, the CDR3 is TGTGCCAGCAGCCCGAGGACAGCAAGCTCCTACGAGCAGTACTTC. This sequence encodes CASSPRTASSYEQYF. The gene calls are TRBV9 and TRBJ2-7, with D perhaps TRBD1 (6 bases). V was cut by 4 bases and J by 0 bases, with 14 bases left in between. Germline V gives CDR1 SGDLS, CDR2 YYNGEE. This CDR3 is 15 amino acids long.

This clonotype was picked up a small number of times. The chain is built from TRBV3-1 and TRBJ1-4; D remains unclear. V was clipped by 6 bases and J by 8 bases, with 16 bases between them. Germline assignment: CDR1 LGHDT and CDR2 YNNKEL (reference sequence). The CDR3 spans 14 residues. The CDR3 region is CASSRSGRSEKLFF. Here the CDR3 DNA reads TGTGCCAGCAGTCGTTCTGGTCGTAGCGAAAAACTGTTTTTT.

The chain recombines TRBV7-2 with TRBJ1-1; unclear D gene. Between the trimmed V and J ends, which lost 1 base and 4 bases, there was a span of 10 bases. The CDR3 covers 14 residues. Per the germline V gene, CDR1 is SGHTA and CDR2 is FQGNSA. Here the CDR3 reads CASSLGGSSTEAFF. The CDR3 DNA is TGTGCCAGCAGCTTAGGAGGATCGAGCACTGAAGCTTTCTTT.

The chain recombines TRBV27 with TRBJ2-3; the D gene is possibly TRBD2 (6 bases). V was shortened by 6 bases and J by 5 bases, with 18 bases between the two germline ends. Germline loops: CDR1 MNHEY, CDR2 SMNVEV (reference sequence). CDR3 size: 15 residues. The CDR3 loop is CASSPRRVPVDTQYF. CDR3 DNA sequence: TGTGCCAGCAGCCCAAGGAGGGTTCCGGTAGATACGCAGTATTTT.

This clonotype was seen more than once but under ten times. This chain links TRBV28 with TRBJ2-7; TRBD2 matches at 8 bases. The CDR3 runs 15 residues. J was trimmed by 0 bases and V by 5 bases; bases with no gene match: 6. Looked up from germline, CDR1 is MDHEN and CDR2 is SYDVKM. The CDR3 nucleotides are TGTGCCAGCAGTCCGGGACTAGGGATCTCCTACGAGCAGTACTTC. Amino acid sequence: CASSPGLGISYEQYF.

This clonotype was picked up a small number of times. This chain joins TRBV12-3 or TRBV12-4 and TRBJ2-1; D remains unclear. The CDR3 consists of 15 residues. V was shortened by 7 bases and J by 2 bases, with 15 bases between the two germline ends. The CDR3 is CASTLQGPTYNEQFF. CDR3 DNA sequence: TGTGCCAGCACACTACAAGGGCCAACCTACAATGAGCAGTTCTTC.

This clonotype was seen more than once but under ten times. CDR3 nucleotide sequence: TGTGCCAGCAGTGAAGGGGGAACAGGGGAGGGCAAACTGTTTTTT. It encodes CASSEGGTGEGKLFF. The rearrangement uses TRBV2 and TRBJ1-4; the match to TRBD1 covers 7 bases. The germline gives CDR1 SNHLY, CDR2 FYNNEI. After removal of 1 base from V and 11 bases from J, the junction contained 10 bases not matched to a gene. This CDR3 spans 15 amino acids.

This chain uses TRBV7-9 with TRBJ1-4, with D possibly matching TRBD1 (5 bases). Trimming removed 1 base from V and 8 bases from J, with 14 bases in between. Germline V gene lookup returns CDR1 SEHNR and CDR2 FQNEAQ (reference sequence). The CDR3 has 15 residues. CDR3 protein: CASSLVRGVREKLFF. The CDR3, as DNA: TGTGCCAGCAGCTTAGTTCGGGGGGTCCGGGAAAAACTGTTTTTT.

This rearrangement joins TRBV11-2 to TRBJ1-4, with D possibly TRBD1 on 5 matching bases. This CDR3 has 16 amino acids. Germline values: CDR1 SGHAT, CDR2 FQNNGV. Deletions cut 5 bases from V and 4 bases from J, with 17 bases between. Here the CDR3 DNA reads TGTGCCAGCAGCAAGCGGGACCCTAGGAGTAATGAAAAACTGTTTTTT. Translating gives CASSKRDPRSNEKLFF.

This clonotype was seen just once. The chain couples TRBV7-9 to TRBJ1-3; TRBD1 is a possible D gene (5 bases). V gave up 1 base and J gave up 6 bases, with 16 bases separating them. CDR3 length: 16 amino acids. Looked up from germline, CDR1 is SEHNR and CDR2 is FQNEAQ (reference sequence). CDR3 sequence reads: CASSLGVRQGENTIYF. CDR3 coding DNA: TGTGCCAGCAGCTTAGGGGTCCGGCAGGGAGAAAACACCATATATTTT.

This clonotype was observed many times. The chain recombines TRBV9 with TRBJ2-7, with 7 positions matching TRBD2. Germline lookup yields CDR1 SGDLS and CDR2 YYNGEE. This CDR3 is 14 amino acids long. Trimming removed 6 bases from V and 7 bases from J; junction bases left unmatched: 13. The CDR3 DNA follows: TGTGCCAGCAACCCTGGACTAGGCCCCGGGGAGCAGTACTTC. Its protein is CASNPGLGPGEQYF.